This TCR beta chain stems from a study of cytomegalovirus exposure and HLA in healthy donors. Primers for the PCR totalled 60 Vbeta and 13 Jbeta. Some clones are missing from TCRdb's copy, which holds only in-frame ones; the method was immunoSEQ multiplex PCR. The table lists some 130,000 clones, roughly 77% of them singletons, with less than 5% in the top ten. The donors comprised healthy bone marrow donors. Germline values: CDR1 SGHRS, CDR2 YFSETQ. This CDR3 region has 14 residues. Trimming at V came to 0 bases and at J to 7 bases, leaving 4 bases not matched to a gene. With respect to this clone: What it recognizes is unknown.

Regarding the study as a whole: A later analysis linked a missense DCLRE1C variant to TCR beta V- and J-gene trimming.

The chain has TRBV5-1 and TRBJ2-1; 7 nucleotides match TRBD2. Input material: PBMCs. The TCR was taken from a man younger than 45 in good health. The CDR3 DNA reads as TGCGCCAGCAGCTTGGTTCTAGCGGAGAATGAGCAGTTCTTC. It specifies CASSLVLAENEQFF.